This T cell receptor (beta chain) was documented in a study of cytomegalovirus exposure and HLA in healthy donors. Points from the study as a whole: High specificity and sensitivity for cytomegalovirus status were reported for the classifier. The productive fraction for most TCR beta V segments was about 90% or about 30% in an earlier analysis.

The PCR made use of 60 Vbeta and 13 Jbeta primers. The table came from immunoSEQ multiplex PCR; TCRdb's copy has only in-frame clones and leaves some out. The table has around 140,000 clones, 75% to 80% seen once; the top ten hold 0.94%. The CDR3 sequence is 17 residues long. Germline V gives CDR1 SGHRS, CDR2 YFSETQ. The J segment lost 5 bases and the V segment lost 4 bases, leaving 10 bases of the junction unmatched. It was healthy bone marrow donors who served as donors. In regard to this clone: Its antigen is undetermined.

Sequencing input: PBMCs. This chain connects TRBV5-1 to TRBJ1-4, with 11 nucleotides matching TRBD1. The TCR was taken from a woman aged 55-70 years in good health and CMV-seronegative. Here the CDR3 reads CASSGGQGVYPNEKLFF. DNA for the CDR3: TGCGCCAGCAGCGGGGGACAGGGGGTTTATCCGAATGAAAAACTGTTTTTT.